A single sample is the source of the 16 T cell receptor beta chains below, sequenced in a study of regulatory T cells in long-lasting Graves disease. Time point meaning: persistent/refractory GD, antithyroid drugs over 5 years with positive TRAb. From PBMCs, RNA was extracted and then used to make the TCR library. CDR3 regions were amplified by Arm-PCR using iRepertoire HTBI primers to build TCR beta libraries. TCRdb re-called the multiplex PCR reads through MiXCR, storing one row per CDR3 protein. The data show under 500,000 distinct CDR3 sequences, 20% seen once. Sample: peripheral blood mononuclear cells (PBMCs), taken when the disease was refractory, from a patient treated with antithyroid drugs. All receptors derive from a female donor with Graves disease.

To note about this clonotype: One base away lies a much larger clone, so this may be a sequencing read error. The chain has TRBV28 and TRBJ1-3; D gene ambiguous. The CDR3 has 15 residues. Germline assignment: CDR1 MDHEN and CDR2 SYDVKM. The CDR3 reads CASSFQTFSGDTIYF. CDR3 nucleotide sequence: TGTGCCAGCAGCTTTCAGACATTCTCTGGAGACACCATATATTTT.

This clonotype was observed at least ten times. The CDR3 reads CASSLRRLRSYEQYF. CDR3 DNA sequence: TGTGCCAGCAGTCTACGGAGGCTCCGATCCTACGAGCAGTACTTC. The chain recombines TRBV28 with TRBJ2-7, with D possibly matching TRBD2 (5 bases). The ends were cut back, 5 bases at V and 1 base at J, with 15 bases in the middle. The CDR3 length is 15 residues. Germline CDR1 reads MDHEN; CDR2 reads SYDVKM.

CDR3 protein: CASSDLGSSYEQYF. The CDR3 DNA reads TGTGCCAGCAGTGACCTCGGGAGCTCCTACGAGCAGTACTTC. The chain combines TRBV25-1 with TRBJ2-7; the D gene is possibly TRBD2 (6 bases). With 3 bases removed from V and 0 bases from J, the gap between germline ends came to 9 bases. In germline, CDR1 is MGHDK, CDR2 SYGVNS. CDR3 length: 14 amino acids.

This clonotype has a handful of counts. As DNA, the CDR3 is TGTGCCAGCAGTAGCAGACAGGGGACGGCTAACTATGGCTACACCTTC. Translated, it gives CASSSRQGTANYGYTF. The genes are TRBV6-2 or TRBV6-3 and TRBJ1-2; 8 nucleotides line up with TRBD1. The germline V gene has CDR1 MNHEY and CDR2 SVGEGT. This CDR3 is 16 amino acids long. The V segment lost 5 bases and the J segment 0 bases; nucleotides outside the gene matches: 8.

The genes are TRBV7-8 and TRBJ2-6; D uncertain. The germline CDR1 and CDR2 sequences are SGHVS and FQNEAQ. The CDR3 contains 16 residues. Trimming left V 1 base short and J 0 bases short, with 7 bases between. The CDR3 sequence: CASSLVELSGANVLTF. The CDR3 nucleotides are TGTGCCAGCAGCTTAGTGGAGCTCTCTGGGGCCAACGTCCTGACTTTC.

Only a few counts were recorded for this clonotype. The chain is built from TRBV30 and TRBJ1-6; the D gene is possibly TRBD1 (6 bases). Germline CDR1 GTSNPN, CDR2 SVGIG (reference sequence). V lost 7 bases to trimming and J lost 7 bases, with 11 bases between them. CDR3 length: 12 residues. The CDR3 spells CASGGLNSPLHF. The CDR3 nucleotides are TGTGCCTCTGGGGGGCTCAATTCACCCCTCCACTTT.

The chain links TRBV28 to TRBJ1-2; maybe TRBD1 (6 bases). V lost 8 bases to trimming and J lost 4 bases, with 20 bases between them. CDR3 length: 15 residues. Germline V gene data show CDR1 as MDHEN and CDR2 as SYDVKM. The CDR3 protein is CASETTGSRPYGYTF. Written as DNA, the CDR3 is TGTGCCAGCGAGACTACAGGGTCCCGGCCCTATGGCTACACCTTC.

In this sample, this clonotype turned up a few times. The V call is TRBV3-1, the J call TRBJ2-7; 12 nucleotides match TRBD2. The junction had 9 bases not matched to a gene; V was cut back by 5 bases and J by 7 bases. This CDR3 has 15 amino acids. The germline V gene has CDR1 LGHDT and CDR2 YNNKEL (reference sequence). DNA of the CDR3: TGTGCCAGCAGCGATCTAGCGGGAGGGCCAAAGGAGCAGTACTTC. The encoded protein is CASSDLAGGPKEQYF.

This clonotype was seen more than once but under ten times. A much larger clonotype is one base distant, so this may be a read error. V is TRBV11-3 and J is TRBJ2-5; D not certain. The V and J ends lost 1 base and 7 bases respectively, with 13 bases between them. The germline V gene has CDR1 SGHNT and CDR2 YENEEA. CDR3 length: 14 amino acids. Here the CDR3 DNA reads TGTGCCAGCAGCTTAGGGTACGGAGAAGGGACCCAGTACTTC. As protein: CASSLGYGEGTQYF.

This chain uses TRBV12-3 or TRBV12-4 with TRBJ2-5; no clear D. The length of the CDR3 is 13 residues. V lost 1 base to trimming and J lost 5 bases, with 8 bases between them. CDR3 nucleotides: TGTGCCAGCAGTTTAGATCTATATGAGACCCAGTACTTC. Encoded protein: CASSLDLYETQYF.

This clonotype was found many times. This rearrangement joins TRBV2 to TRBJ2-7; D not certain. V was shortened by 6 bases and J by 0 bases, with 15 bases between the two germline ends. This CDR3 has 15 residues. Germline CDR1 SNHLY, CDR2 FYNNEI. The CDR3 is CASSSSDYSSYEQYF. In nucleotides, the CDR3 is TGTGCCAGCAGCTCCTCCGATTATAGCTCCTACGAGCAGTACTTC.

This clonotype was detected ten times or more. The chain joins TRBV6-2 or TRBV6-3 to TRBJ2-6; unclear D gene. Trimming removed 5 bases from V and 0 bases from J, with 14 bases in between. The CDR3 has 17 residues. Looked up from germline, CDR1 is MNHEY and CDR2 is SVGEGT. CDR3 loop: CASSRLDILSGANVLTF. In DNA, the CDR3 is TGTGCCAGCAGTCGACTCGACATCCTCTCTGGGGCCAACGTCCTGACTTTC.

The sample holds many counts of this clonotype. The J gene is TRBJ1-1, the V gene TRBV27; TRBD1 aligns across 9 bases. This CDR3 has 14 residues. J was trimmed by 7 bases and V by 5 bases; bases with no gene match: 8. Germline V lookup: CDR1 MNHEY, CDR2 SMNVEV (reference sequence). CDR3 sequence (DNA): TGTGCCAGCAGTCTAGGGACAGGGTTTGTTGAAGCTTTCTTT. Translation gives CASSLGTGFVEAFF.

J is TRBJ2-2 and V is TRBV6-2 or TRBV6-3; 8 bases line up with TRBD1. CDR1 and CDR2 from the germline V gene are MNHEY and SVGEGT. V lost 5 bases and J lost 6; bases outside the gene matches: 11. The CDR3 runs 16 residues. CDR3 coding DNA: TGTGCCAGCAGTCCTGGGACAGGAGCCAACGCCGGGGAGCTGTTTTTT. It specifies CASSPGTGANAGELFF.

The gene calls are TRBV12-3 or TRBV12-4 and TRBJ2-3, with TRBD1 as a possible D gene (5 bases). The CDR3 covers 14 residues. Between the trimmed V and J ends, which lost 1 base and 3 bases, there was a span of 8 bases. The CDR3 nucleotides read TGTGCCAGCAGTTTAGTTCAGGGAACAGATACGCAGTATTTT. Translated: CASSLVQGTDTQYF.

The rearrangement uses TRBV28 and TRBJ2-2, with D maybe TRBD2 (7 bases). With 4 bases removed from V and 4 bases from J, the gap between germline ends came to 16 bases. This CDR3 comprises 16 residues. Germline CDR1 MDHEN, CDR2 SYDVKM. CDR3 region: CASSSSGGAGTGELFF. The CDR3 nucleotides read TGTGCCAGCAGTTCGTCGGGGGGCGCGGGCACCGGGGAGCTGTTTTTT. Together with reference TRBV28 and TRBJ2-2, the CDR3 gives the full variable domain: DVKVTQSSRYLVKRTGEKVFLECVQDMDHENMFWYRQDPGLGLRLIYFSYDVKMKEKGDIPEGYSVSREKKERFSLILESASTNQTSMYLCASSSSGGAGTGELFFGEGSRLTVL.